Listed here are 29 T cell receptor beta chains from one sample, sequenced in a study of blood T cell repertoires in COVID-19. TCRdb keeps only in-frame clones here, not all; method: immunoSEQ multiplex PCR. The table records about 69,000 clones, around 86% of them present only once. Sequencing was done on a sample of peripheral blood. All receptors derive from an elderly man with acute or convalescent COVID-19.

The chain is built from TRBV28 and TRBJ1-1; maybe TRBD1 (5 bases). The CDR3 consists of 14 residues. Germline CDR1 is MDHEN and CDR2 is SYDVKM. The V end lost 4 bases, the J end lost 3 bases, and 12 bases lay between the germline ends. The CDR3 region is CASSSGFRDTEAFF. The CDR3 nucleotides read TGTGCCAGCAGTTCAGGGTTTAGGGACACTGAAGCTTTCTTT.

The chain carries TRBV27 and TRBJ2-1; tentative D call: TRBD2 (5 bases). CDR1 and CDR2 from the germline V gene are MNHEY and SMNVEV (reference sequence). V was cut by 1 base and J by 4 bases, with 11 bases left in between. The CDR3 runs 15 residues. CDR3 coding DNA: TGTGCCAGCAGTTTATTAGCGAAGAGTTACAATGAGCAGTTCTTC. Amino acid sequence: CASSLLAKSYNEQFF.

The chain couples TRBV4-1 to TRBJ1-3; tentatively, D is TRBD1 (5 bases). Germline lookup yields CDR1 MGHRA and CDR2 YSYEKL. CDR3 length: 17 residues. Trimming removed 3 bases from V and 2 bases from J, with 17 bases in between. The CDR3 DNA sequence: TGCGCCAGCAGCCACCGAGACGGGGGGAAGGCTGGAAACACCATATATTTT. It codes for CASSHRDGGKAGNTIYF.

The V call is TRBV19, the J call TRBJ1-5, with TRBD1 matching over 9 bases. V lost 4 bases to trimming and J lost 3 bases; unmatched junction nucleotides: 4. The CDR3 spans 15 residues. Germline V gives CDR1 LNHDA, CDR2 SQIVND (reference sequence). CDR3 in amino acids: CASSRRQGDNQPQHF. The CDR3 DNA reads TGTGCCAGTAGTAGAAGACAGGGGGACAATCAGCCCCAGCATTTT.

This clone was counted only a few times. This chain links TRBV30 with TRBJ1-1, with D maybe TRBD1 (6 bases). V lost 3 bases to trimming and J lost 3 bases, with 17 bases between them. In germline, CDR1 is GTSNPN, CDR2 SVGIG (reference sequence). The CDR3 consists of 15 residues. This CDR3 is CAWRFQGISYTEAFF. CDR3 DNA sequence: TGTGCCTGGAGATTTCAGGGGATTTCGTACACTGAAGCTTTCTTT.

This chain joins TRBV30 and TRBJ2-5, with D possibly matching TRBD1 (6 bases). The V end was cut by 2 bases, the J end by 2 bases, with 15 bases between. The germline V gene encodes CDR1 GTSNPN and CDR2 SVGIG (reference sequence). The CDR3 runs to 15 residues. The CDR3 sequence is CAWSRGSGPQETQYF. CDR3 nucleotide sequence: TGTGCCTGGAGTAGGGGGTCTGGGCCACAAGAGACCCAGTACTTC.

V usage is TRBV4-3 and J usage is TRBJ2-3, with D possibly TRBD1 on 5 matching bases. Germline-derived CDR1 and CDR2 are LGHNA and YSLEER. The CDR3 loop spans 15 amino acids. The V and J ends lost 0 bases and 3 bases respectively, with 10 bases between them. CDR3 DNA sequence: TGCGCCAGCAGCCAAGATCTCAGGGTGACAGATACGCAGTATTTT. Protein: CASSQDLRVTDTQYF.

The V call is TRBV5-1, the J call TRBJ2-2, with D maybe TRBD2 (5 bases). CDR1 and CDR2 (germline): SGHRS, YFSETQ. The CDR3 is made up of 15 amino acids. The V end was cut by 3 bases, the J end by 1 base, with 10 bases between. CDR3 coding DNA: TGCGCCAGCAGCTACGGAGGACGGAACACCGGGGAGCTGTTTTTT. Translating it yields CASSYGGRNTGELFF.

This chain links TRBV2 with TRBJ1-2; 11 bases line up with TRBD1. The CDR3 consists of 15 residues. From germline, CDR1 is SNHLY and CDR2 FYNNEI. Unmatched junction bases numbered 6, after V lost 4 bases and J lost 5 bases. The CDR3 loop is CASSARDRGDYGYTF. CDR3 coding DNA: TGTGCCAGCAGTGCCCGGGACAGGGGGGATTATGGCTACACCTTC.

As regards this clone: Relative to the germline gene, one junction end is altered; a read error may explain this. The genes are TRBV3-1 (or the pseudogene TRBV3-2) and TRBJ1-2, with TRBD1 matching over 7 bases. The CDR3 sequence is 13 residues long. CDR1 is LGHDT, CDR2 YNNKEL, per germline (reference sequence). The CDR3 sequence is CASSQGESGQAHF. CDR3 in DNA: TGTGCCAGCAGCCAAGGTGAGAGTGGACAGGCCCACTTC.

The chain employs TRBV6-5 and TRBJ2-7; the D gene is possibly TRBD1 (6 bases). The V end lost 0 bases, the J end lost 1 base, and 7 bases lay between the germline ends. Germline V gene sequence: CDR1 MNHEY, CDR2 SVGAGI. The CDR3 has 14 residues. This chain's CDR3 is CASSYSGQSYEQYF. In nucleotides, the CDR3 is TGTGCCAGCAGTTACTCAGGACAGTCCTACGAGCAGTACTTC.

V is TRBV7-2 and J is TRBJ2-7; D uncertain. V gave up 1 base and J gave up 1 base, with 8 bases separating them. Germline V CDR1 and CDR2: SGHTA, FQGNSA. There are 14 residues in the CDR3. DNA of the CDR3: TGTGCCAGCAGCTTAGAGCTAGGTTCCTACGAGCAGTACTTC. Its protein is CASSLELGSYEQYF.

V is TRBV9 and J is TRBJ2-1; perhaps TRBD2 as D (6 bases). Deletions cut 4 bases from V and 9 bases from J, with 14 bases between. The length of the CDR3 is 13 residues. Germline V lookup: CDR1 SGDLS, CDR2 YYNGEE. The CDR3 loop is CASSPRGAGEQFF. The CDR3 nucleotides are TGTGCCAGCAGCCCCCGCGGGGCAGGTGAGCAGTTCTTC.

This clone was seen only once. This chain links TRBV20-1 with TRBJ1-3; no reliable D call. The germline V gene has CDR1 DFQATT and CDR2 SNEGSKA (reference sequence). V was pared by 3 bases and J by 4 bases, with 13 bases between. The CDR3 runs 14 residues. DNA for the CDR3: TGCAGTGCTAGTCCAGGAAATGCCGGAAACACCATATATTTT. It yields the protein CSASPGNAGNTIYF.

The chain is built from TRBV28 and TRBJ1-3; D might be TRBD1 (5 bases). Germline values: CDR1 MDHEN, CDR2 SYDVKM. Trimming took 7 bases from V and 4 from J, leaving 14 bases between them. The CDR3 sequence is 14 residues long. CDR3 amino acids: CASTNQGSGNTIYF. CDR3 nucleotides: TGTGCCAGCACTAATCAGGGATCCGGAAACACCATATATTTT.

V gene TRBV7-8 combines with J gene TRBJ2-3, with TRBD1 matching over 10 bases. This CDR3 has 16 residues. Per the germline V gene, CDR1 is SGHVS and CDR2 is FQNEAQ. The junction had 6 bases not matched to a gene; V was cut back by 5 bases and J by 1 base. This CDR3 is CASSLSTGGGTDTQYF. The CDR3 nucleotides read TGTGCCAGCAGCCTGTCGACAGGGGGCGGCACAGATACGCAGTATTTT. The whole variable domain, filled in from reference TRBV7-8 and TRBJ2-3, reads GAGVSQSPRYKVAKRGQDVALRCDPISGHVSLFWYQQALGQGPEFLTYFQNEAQLDKSGLPSDRFFAERPEGSVSTLKIQRTQQEDSAVYLCASSLSTGGGTDTQYFGPGTRLTVL.

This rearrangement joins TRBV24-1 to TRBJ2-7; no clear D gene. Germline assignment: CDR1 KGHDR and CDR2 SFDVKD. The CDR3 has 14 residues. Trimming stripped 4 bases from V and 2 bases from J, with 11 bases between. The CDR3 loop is CATSDSSHPYEQYF. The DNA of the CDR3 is TGTGCCACCAGTGACTCTTCACATCCCTACGAGCAGTACTTC.

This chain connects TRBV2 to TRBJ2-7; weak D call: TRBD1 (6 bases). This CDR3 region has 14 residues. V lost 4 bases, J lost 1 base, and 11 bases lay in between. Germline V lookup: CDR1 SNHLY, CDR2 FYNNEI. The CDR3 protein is CASSARTASYEQYF. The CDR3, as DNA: TGTGCCAGCAGTGCCCGGACAGCATCCTACGAGCAGTACTTC.

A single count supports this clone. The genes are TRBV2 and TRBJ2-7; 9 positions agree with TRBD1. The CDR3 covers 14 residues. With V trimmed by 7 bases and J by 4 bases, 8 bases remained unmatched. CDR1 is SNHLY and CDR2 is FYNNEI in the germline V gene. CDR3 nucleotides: TGTGCCAGCAACAACGGACAGGGGAGTTACGAGCAGTACTTC. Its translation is CASNNGQGSYEQYF.

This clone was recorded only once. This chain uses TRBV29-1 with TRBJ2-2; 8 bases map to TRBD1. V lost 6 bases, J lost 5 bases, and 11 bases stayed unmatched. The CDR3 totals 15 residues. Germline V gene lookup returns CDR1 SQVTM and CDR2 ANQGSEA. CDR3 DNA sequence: TGCAGCGTCCCCGCCCAGGGGGCTGGTACCGGGGAGCTGTTTTTT. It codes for CSVPAQGAGTGELFF.

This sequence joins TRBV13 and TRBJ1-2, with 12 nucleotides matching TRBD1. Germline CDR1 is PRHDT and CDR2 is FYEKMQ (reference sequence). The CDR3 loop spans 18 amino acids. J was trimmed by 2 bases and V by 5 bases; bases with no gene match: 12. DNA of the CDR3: TGTGCCAGCAGCCGGGACAGGGGGCGTGAGGGTCCCAACTATGGCTACACCTTC. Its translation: CASSRDRGREGPNYGYTF.

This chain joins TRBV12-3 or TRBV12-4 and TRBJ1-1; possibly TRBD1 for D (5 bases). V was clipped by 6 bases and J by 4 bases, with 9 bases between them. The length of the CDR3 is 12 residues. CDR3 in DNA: TGTGCCAGCAGGGAGCAGGGCACTGAAGCTTTCTTT. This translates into CASREQGTEAFF.

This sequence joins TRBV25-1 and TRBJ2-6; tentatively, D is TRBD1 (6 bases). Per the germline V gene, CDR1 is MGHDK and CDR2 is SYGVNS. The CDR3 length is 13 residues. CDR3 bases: TGTGCAACACAGGGAAGTGGGGCCAACGTCCTGACTTTC. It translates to CATQGSGANVLTF.

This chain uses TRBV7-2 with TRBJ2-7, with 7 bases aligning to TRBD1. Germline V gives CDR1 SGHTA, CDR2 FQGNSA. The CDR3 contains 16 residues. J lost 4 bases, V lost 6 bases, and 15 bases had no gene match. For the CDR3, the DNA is TGTGCCAGCAGTCCCGGGAAGGGGGCTGGCGCGTACGAGCAGTACTTC. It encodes CASSPGKGAGAYEQYF.

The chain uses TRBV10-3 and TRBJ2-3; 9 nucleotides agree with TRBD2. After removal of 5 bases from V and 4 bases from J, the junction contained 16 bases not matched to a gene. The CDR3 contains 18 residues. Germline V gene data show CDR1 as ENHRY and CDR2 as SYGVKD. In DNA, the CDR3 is TGTGCCATCAGTCAAATCGTTCGGCGGGAGGGGGCCTCAGATACGCAGTATTTT. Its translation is CAISQIVRREGASDTQYF.

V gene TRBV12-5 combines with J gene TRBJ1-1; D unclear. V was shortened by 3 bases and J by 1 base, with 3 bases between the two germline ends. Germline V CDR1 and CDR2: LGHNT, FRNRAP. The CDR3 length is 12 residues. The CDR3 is CASGFQNTEAFF. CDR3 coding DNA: TGTGCTAGTGGTTTCCAGAACACTGAAGCTTTCTTT.

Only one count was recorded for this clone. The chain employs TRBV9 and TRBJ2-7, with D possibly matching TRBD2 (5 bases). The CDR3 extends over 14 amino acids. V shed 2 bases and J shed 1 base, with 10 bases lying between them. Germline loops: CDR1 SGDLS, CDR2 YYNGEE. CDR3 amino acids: CASSVHGSSYEQYF. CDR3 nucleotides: TGTGCCAGCAGCGTGCATGGGAGTTCCTACGAGCAGTACTTC.

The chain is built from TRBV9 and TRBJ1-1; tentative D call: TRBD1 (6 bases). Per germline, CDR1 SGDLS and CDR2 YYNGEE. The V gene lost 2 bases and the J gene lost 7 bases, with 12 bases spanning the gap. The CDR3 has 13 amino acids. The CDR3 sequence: CASSVTGNVEAFF. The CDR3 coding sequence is TGTGCCAGCAGCGTTACAGGGAACGTTGAAGCTTTCTTT.

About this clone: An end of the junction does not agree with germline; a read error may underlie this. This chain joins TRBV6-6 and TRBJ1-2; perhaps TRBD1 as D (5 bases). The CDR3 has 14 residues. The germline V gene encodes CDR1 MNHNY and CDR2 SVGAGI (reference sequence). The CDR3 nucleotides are TGTGCCAGCAGTTACATGGGGCCTAAGTATGGCTACACCTTC. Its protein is CASSYMGPKYGYTF.